One TCR beta chain is described in this entry. The data belong to a study of shared clonotypes between healthy human individuals. Germline V CDR1 and CDR2: SGHRS, YFSETQ. The CDR3 is 15 residues long. Losses at the gene ends were 3 bases for V and 4 bases for J; bases not matched to a gene: 9. Only in-frame clones appear in the TCRdb table, and some are missing; sequencing was by immunoSEQ multiplex PCR. The top ten clones hold 0.39% of a sample with some 2.3 million clones, approximately 95% of them seen once. The rearrangement joins TRBV5-1 to TRBJ1-1, with 7 nucleotides matching TRBD1. Input material: naive CD4+ T cells from PBMCs. Subset described: CD45RA+ positively selected. This receptor was obtained from a man between 18 and 29 years old in good health. Some clones in this sample may be carry-over from other donors' samples. DNA for the CDR3: TGCGCCAGCAGCTGGGACAGCCTAGGAGGCACTGAAGCTTTCTTT. It translates to CASSWDSLGGTEAFF.